These 27 T cell receptor beta chains were all obtained from the same sample, sequenced in a study of response to subunit inactivated influenza vaccine listed by TCRdb under 2018. Receptor amplification or capture employed RT-PCR. Sequencing relied on an Illumina HiSeq 2500. TCRdb reworked the public reads: Q25 trimming with fastp, MiXCR clone assembly, productive beta chains retained. Identical CDR3 proteins give one entry, which carries the most common genes and DNA. The sample includes 200,000 to 300,000 distinct CDR3 sequences, with 10% to 15% observed a single time. 7.5% to 10% of the sample rests with the top ten. The sample was non-naive T cells sorted from PBMCs, taken 14 to 15 days before vaccination. What the cell subset or site label conveys for this sample: memory T cell fraction. These receptors were obtained from a man aged 45 to 65 who received an inactivated influenza vaccine. Donor details come from another sample of the same person, matched by shared clones.

A few counts support this clonotype. The chain employs TRBV9 and TRBJ1-2; 7 bases align to TRBD1. CDR1 SGDLS and CDR2 YYNGEE come from the germline V gene. The CDR3 contains 15 residues. Trimming at V came to 3 bases and at J to 8 bases, leaving 13 bases not matched to a gene. The DNA for the CDR3 is TGTGCCAGCAGCGCAAGTAGGGACAGCCCTTTGGGCTACACCTTC. Protein: CASSASRDSPLGYTF.

This clonotype was picked up many times. The rearrangement uses TRBV20-1 and TRBJ2-1; D possibly corresponds to TRBD2 (6 bases). Deletions cut 1 base from V and 9 bases from J, with 22 bases between. Germline V gene data show CDR1 as DFQATT and CDR2 as SNEGSKA (reference sequence). The CDR3 is 16 residues long. CDR3: CSARVPPLIRESEQFF. CDR3 sequence (DNA): TGCAGTGCTAGAGTCCCTCCTCTCATCCGGGAGAGTGAGCAGTTCTTC.

This clonotype was picked up many times. V gene TRBV5-1 combines with J gene TRBJ2-3, with a tentative D call TRBD1 (6 bases). This CDR3 is built from 14 residues. Trimming stripped 0 bases from V and 4 bases from J, with 9 bases between. Germline lookup yields CDR1 SGHRS and CDR2 YFSETQ. Written as DNA, the CDR3 is TGCGCCAGCAGCTTGGGGGGGCGCCCAGATACGCAGTATTTT. Encoded protein: CASSLGGRPDTQYF. Filled out from reference TRBV5-1 and TRBJ2-3, the complete variable domain reads KAGVTQTPRYLIKTRGQQVTLSCSPISGHRSVSWYQQTPGQGLQFLFEYFSETQRNKGNFPGRFSGRQFSNSRSEMNVSTLELGDSALYLCASSLGGRPDTQYFGPGTRLTVL.

V usage is TRBV7-9 and J usage is TRBJ1-1; unclear D gene. The CDR3 length is 15 residues. CDR1 and CDR2 (germline): SEHNR, FQNEAQ (reference sequence). The V end was cut by 3 bases, the J end by 1 base, with 12 bases between. The CDR3 DNA is TGTGCCAGCAGCTTGGTGGACGGGAGGAACACTGAAGCTTTCTTT. The encoded protein is CASSLVDGRNTEAFF.

This clonotype turned up a few times. The chain is built from TRBV19 and TRBJ1-5; D remains unclear. The CDR3 has 13 amino acids. Trimming stripped 1 base from V and 9 bases from J, with 10 bases between. The V gene's germline CDR1 is LNHDA and CDR2 SQIVND (reference sequence). The CDR3 region is CASSIGEGLPQHF. DNA of the CDR3: TGTGCCAGTAGTATAGGGGAGGGCCTGCCCCAGCATTTT.

In this sample, this clonotype turned up a few times. A read error is likely, as this CDR3 ends without the conserved phenylalanine or tryptophan. No DNA is shown, since the ends of the CDR3 on it are uncertain; the CDR3 is the one TCRdb lists. The chain has TRBV7-9 and TRBJ2-3; the D call of TRBD1 is as the table states it, not checked on the DNA. Counting both end residues, the CDR3 totals 11 amino acids. The V gene's germline CDR1 is SEHNR and CDR2 FQNEAQ (reference sequence). CDR3 region: CASSLGIRPVL.

The chain combines TRBV11-2 with TRBJ2-1, with D perhaps matching TRBD1 or TRBD2 (5 bases each). Per the germline V gene, CDR1 is SGHAT and CDR2 is FQNNGV. The CDR3 is 16 residues long. Trimming stripped 1 base from V and 8 bases from J, with 18 bases between. The CDR3, as DNA: TGTGCCAGCAGCTTAGGGGGGAGCAGGGTGGGGGATGAGCAGTTCTTC. It encodes CASSLGGSRVGDEQFF.

The chain couples TRBV7-6 to TRBJ2-2; D is unresolved. This CDR3 has 15 amino acids. The V end lost 1 base, the J end lost 0 bases, and 6 bases lay between the germline ends. Looked up from germline, CDR1 is SGHVS and CDR2 is FNYEAQ. In DNA form, the CDR3 reads TGTGCCAGCAGCTTAGGTCAATCGAACACCGGGGAGCTGTTTTTT. Its protein product is CASSLGQSNTGELFF. The full variable domain, completed using reference TRBV7-6 and TRBJ2-2, is GAGVSQSPRYKVTKRGQDVALRCDPISGHVSLYWYRQALGQGPEFLTYFNYEAQQDKSGLPNDRFSAERPEGSISTLTIQRTEQRDSAMYRCASSLGQSNTGELFFGEGSRLTVL.

This clonotype was counted between two and nine times. The chain is built from TRBV7-9 and TRBJ2-7; TRBD1 aligns across 8 bases. The V and J ends lost 1 base and 5 bases, in that order; junction bases with no gene match: 4. The CDR3 is 14 residues long. The germline V gene has CDR1 SEHNR and CDR2 FQNEAQ (reference sequence). The CDR3 bases are TGTGCCAGCAGCTTAGGCAGGGGGCGGGACGAGCAGTACTTC. This translates into CASSLGRGRDEQYF.

DNA of the CDR3: TGTGCCAGCAGTAAAACTACAGGGGGCGACGCAGATACGCAGTATTTT. Translated: CASSKTTGGDADTQYF. The V and J genes are TRBV11-2 and TRBJ2-3; 9 nucleotides line up with TRBD1. This CDR3 is built from 16 residues. The V and J ends lost 6 bases and 4 bases, in that order; junction bases with no gene match: 11. Germline-derived CDR1 and CDR2 are SGHAT and FQNNGV.

Ten or more counts support this clonotype. This chain uses TRBV5-1 with TRBJ2-1, with D uncertain. CDR3 length: 12 amino acids. Trimming removed 6 bases from V and 10 bases from J, with 14 bases in between. Germline CDR1 is SGHRS and CDR2 is YFSETQ. CDR3 coding DNA: TGCGCCAGCAAACTTGATGGCCCCGAGCAGTTCTTC. Amino acid sequence: CASKLDGPEQFF.

This clonotype showed up just a few times. The chain joins TRBV7-9 to TRBJ1-4, with D possibly TRBD1 on 6 matching bases. The CDR3 consists of 14 residues. V was trimmed by 5 bases and J by 8 bases, leaving 15 bases between them. Germline V CDR1 and CDR2: SEHNR, FQNEAQ (reference sequence). This CDR3 reads CASSITGSREKLFF. In DNA, the CDR3 is TGTGCCAGCAGCATAACAGGGTCGCGCGAAAAACTGTTTTTT.

This clonotype came up many times. The chain couples TRBV24-1 to TRBJ2-5; 13 nucleotides align to TRBD2. Germline lookup yields CDR1 KGHDR and CDR2 SFDVKD. CDR3 length: 15 residues. Trimming removed 3 bases from V and 5 bases from J; junction bases left unmatched: 2. DNA for the CDR3: TGTGCCACCAGTGATAAGGGACTAGCGGGGGAGACCCAGTACTTC. Translating gives CATSDKGLAGETQYF.

Turning to this clonotype: The junction does not match germline at one end; this may be a read error. This sequence joins TRBV20-1 and TRBJ2-1; 10 bases are shared with TRBD2. CDR3 size: 10 residues. Per the germline V gene, CDR1 is DFQATT and CDR2 is SNEGSKA (reference sequence). In DNA, the CDR3 is TGCGGTGCCCAGCGGGAGGGGGAGTTCTTC. Encoded protein: CGAQREGEFF.

CDR3 bases: TGTGCCAGCAAAATTGAGATTAACACCGGGGAGCTGTTTTTT. It translates to CASKIEINTGELFF. The chain couples TRBV6-2 or TRBV6-3 to TRBJ2-2; D remains ambiguous. This CDR3 has 14 residues. V gave up 7 bases and J gave up 2 bases, with 11 bases separating them. Germline CDR1 reads MNHEY; CDR2 reads SVGEGT.

This clonotype came up a few times. The chain joins TRBV24-1 to TRBJ2-3; 8 bases are shared with TRBD1. V lost 4 bases to trimming and J lost 1 base; unmatched junction nucleotides: 6. Germline V gene data show CDR1 as KGHDR and CDR2 as SFDVKD. The CDR3 loop spans 16 amino acids. In DNA, the CDR3 is TGTGCCACCAGTGAGGGACAGGAGTCCCGCACAGATACGCAGTATTTT. Translating gives CATSEGQESRTDTQYF.

The DNA for the CDR3 is TGCGCCAGCAGCTTGGTTGGGACAGTTAACACCGGGGAGCTGTTTTTT. This gives the protein CASSLVGTVNTGELFF. The rearrangement uses TRBV5-1 and TRBJ2-2, with 7 bases that match TRBD1. CDR1 SGHRS and CDR2 YFSETQ come from the germline V gene. The CDR3 runs 16 residues. V lost 0 bases and J lost 2; bases outside the gene matches: 4.

In the case of this clonotype: Germline is not matched at one junction end, which may reflect a read error. This rearrangement joins TRBV4-2 to TRBJ1-2; D gene ambiguous. The CDR3 loop spans 11 amino acids. Germline V lookup: CDR1 LGHNA, CDR2 YNFKEQ. The CDR3 DNA sequence: TGTGCCATGGGCCCCGGGGTAGTCTGCTGCTTC. Its translation is CAMGPGVVCCF.

V gene TRBV30 combines with J gene TRBJ1-5, with TRBD1 matching 9 bases. The CDR3 is 15 amino acids. V shed 1 base and J 1 base; nucleotides not matched to a gene: 2. The germline CDR1 and CDR2 sequences are GTSNPN and SVGIG (reference sequence). Written as DNA, the CDR3 is TGTGCCTGGAGTGGGGGACAGGGCAGCAATCAGCCCCAGCATTTT. Its protein is CAWSGGQGSNQPQHF.

The rearrangement links TRBV6-5 to TRBJ1-2; D is unclear. The CDR3 sequence is 14 residues long. Looked up from germline, CDR1 is MNHEY and CDR2 is SVGAGI. The V and J ends lost 0 bases and 4 bases respectively, with 9 bases between them. CDR3 sequence reads: CASSYSNSAYGYTF. The CDR3 DNA reads as TGTGCCAGCAGTTACTCGAACTCGGCCTATGGCTACACCTTC.

This clonotype was seen a handful of times. The CDR3 nucleotides read TGTGCCAGCAGCCCCCAAGCGGGAGCCGAGACCCAGTACTTC. Its translation: CASSPQAGAETQYF. V and J are TRBV7-8 and TRBJ2-5; 8 positions agree with TRBD2. With V trimmed by 5 bases and J by 5 bases, 7 bases remained unmatched. This CDR3 has 14 residues. Germline V gives CDR1 SGHVS, CDR2 FQNEAQ.

V is TRBV15 and J is TRBJ1-3; D is unresolved. V shed 0 bases and J shed 0 bases, with 6 bases lying between them. The CDR3 is 15 residues long. Germline V gives CDR1 LNHNV, CDR2 YYDKDF (reference sequence). CDR3 coding DNA: TGTGCCACCAGCAGAGATCGGGTCTCTGGAAACACCATATATTTT. Its protein is CATSRDRVSGNTIYF.

The V gene is TRBV11-2, the J gene TRBJ1-2, with no clear D. The CDR3 covers 15 residues. Germline values: CDR1 SGHAT, CDR2 FQNNGV. Deletions cut 0 bases from V and 14 bases from J, with 22 bases between. The CDR3 spells CASSLDLVVRNKETF. CDR3 nucleotide sequence: TGTGCCAGCAGCTTAGATTTGGTCGTGCGGAACAAGGAAACCTTC.

This clonotype was counted between two and nine times. V gene TRBV7-2 combines with J gene TRBJ2-2; D might be TRBD2 (6 bases). Trimming removed 3 bases from V and 5 bases from J, with 13 bases in between. Germline V gene lookup returns CDR1 SGHTA and CDR2 FQGNSA. This CDR3 spans 15 amino acids. CDR3 DNA sequence: TGTGCCAGCAGCTTGTCCGCCGGGAGTACCGGGGAGCTGTTTTTT. The encoded protein is CASSLSAGSTGELFF.

The chain couples TRBV2 to TRBJ2-6; 11 positions agree with TRBD1. This CDR3 has 16 amino acids. J was trimmed by 2 bases and V by 7 bases; bases with no gene match: 4. Germline V gene data show CDR1 as SNHLY and CDR2 as FYNNEI. Here the CDR3 reads CASTGQGEAGANVLTF. In nucleotides, the CDR3 is TGTGCCAGCACGGGACAGGGGGAGGCTGGGGCCAACGTCCTGACTTTC.

This clonotype was seen only a few times. The chain carries TRBV10-3 and TRBJ1-5, with TRBD1 identical over 10 bases. The germline gives CDR1 ENHRY, CDR2 SYGVKD. V shed 11 bases and J 0 bases; nucleotides not matched to a gene: 19. This CDR3 spans 19 amino acids. The CDR3 DNA is TGTGCCCCATCAGCCCCCGGGACAGGGGCCTGTTATAGCAATCAGCCCCAGCATTTT. This sequence encodes CAPSAPGTGACYSNQPQHF.

The chain is built from TRBV3-1 and TRBJ2-1; the D gene is possibly TRBD2 (6 bases). V gave up 11 bases and J gave up 0 bases, with 26 bases separating them. Germline-derived CDR1 and CDR2 are LGHDT and YNNKEL (reference sequence). The CDR3 has 18 residues. The CDR3 loop is CACCIEPGLKSSYNEQFF. The CDR3 region has the DNA TGTGCCTGCTGCATAGAACCGGGACTGAAGAGCTCCTACAATGAGCAGTTCTTC.